The 8 T cell receptor beta chains below were found in one sample sequenced in a study of T cells after posttransplantation cyclophosphamide. Methotrexate plus calcineurin inhibitor accompanied controls' myeloablative marrow transplants; sampling was 1 year later. Method: immunoSEQ multiplex PCR; TCRdb's copy keeps in-frame clones and lacks some. The sample holds about 22,000 clones, about 90% seen once. The sample in question was PBMCs, obtained after an allogeneic stem cell transplant with a calcineurin inhibitor and methotrexate. These receptors were obtained from a female patient in her forties or fifties who received an allogeneic stem cell transplant from an unrelated donor, was CMV-positive, and had chronic GVHD only. The graft donor may account for some of the T cells.

The genes are TRBV27 and TRBJ1-1, with 7 nucleotides matching TRBD1. The CDR3 length is 12 residues. The trim removed 5 bases at V and 9 bases at J, leaving 6 bases unmatched. Looked up from germline, CDR1 is MNHEY and CDR2 is SMNVEV (reference sequence). The CDR3 is CASSPRTGKAFF. DNA of the CDR3: TGTGCCAGCAGTCCCCGGACAGGAAAAGCTTTCTTT.

Worth noting for this clone: The sample carries other DNA sequences with the same CDR3. This chain uses TRBV5-6 with TRBJ2-7, with a possible D match to TRBD2 (7 bases). CDR1 and CDR2 from the germline V gene are SGHDT and YYEEEE. The CDR3 spans 13 residues. Trimming cost V 0 bases and J 10 bases, with 14 bases left between them. CDR3 sequence: CASSLGTTGGQYF. CDR3 nucleotides: TGTGCCAGCAGCTTGGGGACAACGGGGGGCCAGTACTTC.

The chain combines TRBV5-4 with TRBJ2-7; the match to TRBD1 covers 10 bases. The CDR3 length is 15 residues. Unmatched junction bases numbered 4, after V lost 4 bases and J lost 0 bases. Germline-derived CDR1 and CDR2 are SGHNT and YYREEE (reference sequence). DNA for the CDR3: TGTGCCAGCAGCCAGAGGGACAGGGGCTCCTACGAGCAGTACTTC. As protein: CASSQRDRGSYEQYF. The full variable domain, with the rest looked up from reference TRBV5-4 and TRBJ2-7, is ETGVTQSPTHLIKTRGQQVTLRCSSQSGHNTVSWYQQALGQGPQFIFQYYREEENGRGNFPPRFSGLQFPNYSSELNVNALELDDSALYLCASSQRDRGSYEQYFGPGTRLTVT.

The chain combines TRBV11-2 with TRBJ2-1, with 13 nucleotides matching TRBD2. V was clipped by 1 base and J by 6 bases; unmatched bases: 3. In germline, CDR1 is SGHAT, CDR2 FQNNGV. The CDR3 length is 16 residues. This CDR3 reads CASSLGLAGGRNEQFF. The CDR3 DNA reads as TGTGCCAGCAGCTTAGGACTAGCGGGAGGCCGCAATGAGCAGTTCTTC.

CDR3 DNA: TGTGCCAGCAGTCCTCCCCCCGCGGGAGTAGGCGGCGAGCAGTACTTC. Protein: CASSPPPAGVGGEQYF. The chain combines TRBV2 with TRBJ2-7, with 7 bases matching TRBD2. Germline V gene sequence: CDR1 SNHLY, CDR2 FYNNEI. V was clipped by 5 bases and J by 6 bases; unmatched bases: 16. The length of the CDR3 is 16 residues.

J is TRBJ2-3 and V is TRBV6-1, with TRBD1 matching 10 bases. The CDR3 has 18 residues. The J segment lost 6 bases and the V segment lost 3 bases, leaving 15 bases of the junction unmatched. From germline, CDR1 is MNHNS and CDR2 SASEGT. DNA for the CDR3: TGTGCCAGCAGTGAGCGGTTGATGTGGGACAGGGGACGGGATACGCAGTATTTT. As protein: CASSERLMWDRGRDTQYF.

The rearrangement uses TRBV7-9 and TRBJ2-1, with TRBD2 matching over 14 bases. The germline CDR1 and CDR2 sequences are SEHNR and FQNEAQ (reference sequence). The CDR3 covers 17 residues. J lost 3 bases, V lost 5 bases, and 6 bases had no gene match. The CDR3, as DNA: TGTGCCAGCAGCACGGGACTAGCGGGAGCTTACTACAATGAGCAGTTCTTC. Translating it yields CASSTGLAGAYYNEQFF.

This clone was seen more than once but under ten times. The V and J genes are TRBV19 and TRBJ2-7; the match to TRBD1 covers 9 bases. V lost 5 bases and J lost 3; bases outside the gene matches: 5. Germline V gives CDR1 LNHDA, CDR2 SQIVND (reference sequence). This CDR3 has 14 residues. The CDR3 protein is CASSSQGASYEQYF. The CDR3 bases are TGTGCCAGTAGTTCACAGGGGGCCAGCTACGAGCAGTACTTC.